These 15 T cell receptor beta chains originate from one sample sequenced in a study of shared clonotypes between healthy human individuals. The data were produced by immunoSEQ multiplex PCR, yet TCRdb's version contains in-frame clones alone and is incomplete. The sample includes about 1.1 million clones, about 80% seen only once; the top ten take 0.4% to 0.55%. Sequenced material: memory CD4+ T cells from PBMCs. As for subset: CD45RA-negative fraction. The receptor set was obtained from a man aged 18 to 35 in good health. Some clones in this sample may be carry-over from other donors' samples.

The V and J genes are TRBV15 and TRBJ1-5, with a tentative D call TRBD1 (6 bases). CDR1 and CDR2 from the germline V gene are LNHNV and YYDKDF (reference sequence). This CDR3 has 15 residues. The ends were cut back, 1 base at V and 6 bases at J, with 13 bases in the middle. The CDR3 region has the DNA TGTGCCACCAGCAGAGCGGGGGCAATTCCTCAGCCCCAGCATTTT. As protein: CATSRAGAIPQPQHF.

Many counts were recorded for this clone. V usage is TRBV6-1 and J usage is TRBJ1-2; the D gene is possibly TRBD1 (6 bases). The CDR3 is made up of 15 amino acids. Trimming took off 3 bases at V and 2 bases at J, with 13 bases between the two ends. CDR1 is MNHNS, CDR2 SASEGT, per germline. The CDR3, as DNA: TGTGCCAGCAGTGACAGCTTTCAGGGGAACTATGGCTACACCTTC. Amino acids: CASSDSFQGNYGYTF.

The chain joins TRBV30 to TRBJ2-5, with 7 nucleotides matching TRBD1. The J call could be wrong; TRBJ2-7 is a better fit for the DNA end. The V gene's germline CDR1 is GTSNPN and CDR2 SVGIG (reference sequence). CDR3 length: 16 amino acids. CDR3 in amino acids: CAWSVIFWDSSYEQYF. The CDR3, as DNA: TGTGCCTGGAGTGTAATCTTTTGGGACAGTAGCTACGAGCAGTACTTC.

The chain joins TRBV19 to TRBJ2-3, with TRBD1 as a possible D gene (5 bases). Germline-derived CDR1 and CDR2 are LNHDA and SQIVND (reference sequence). Trimming shortened V by 5 bases and J by 2 bases, and 11 bases separated the two germline ends. The CDR3 runs to 14 residues. The CDR3 loop is CASSHGAYTDTQYF. The CDR3 DNA follows: TGTGCCAGTAGTCATGGGGCATACACAGATACGCAGTATTTT.

This chain connects TRBV28 to TRBJ1-3; D gene unclear. The CDR3 spans 16 residues. Trimming took 6 bases from V and 4 from J, leaving 19 bases between them. CDR1 is MDHEN and CDR2 is SYDVKM in the germline V gene. CDR3 protein: CASSYLADHWGNTIYF. CDR3 in DNA: TGTGCCAGCAGCTACCTGGCAGACCATTGGGGAAACACCATATATTTT.

The chain carries TRBV7-9 and TRBJ1-3; D remains ambiguous. The length of the CDR3 is 15 residues. Germline V gene data show CDR1 as SEHNR and CDR2 as FQNEAQ (reference sequence). V was trimmed by 3 bases and J by 3 bases, leaving 12 bases between them. CDR3 nucleotide sequence: TGTGCCAGCAGCTTGTCCCAACTGGTTGGAAACACCATATATTTT. This codes for CASSLSQLVGNTIYF.

The rearrangement joins TRBV11-3 to TRBJ2-3; D gene uncertain. The V gene lost 1 base and the J gene lost 2 bases, with 7 bases spanning the gap. Germline V gene data show CDR1 as SGHNT and CDR2 as YENEEA. The length of the CDR3 is 14 residues. The CDR3, as DNA: TGTGCCAGCAGCTTAGGAGGAGACACAGATACGCAGTATTTT. Translation gives CASSLGGDTDTQYF. Complete variable domain (other parts from reference TRBV11-3 and TRBJ2-3): EAGVVQSPRYKIIEKKQPVAFWCNPISGHNTLYWYLQNLGQGPELLIRYENEEAVDDSQLPKDRFSAERLKGVDSTLKIQPAELGDSAVYLCASSLGGDTDTQYFGPGTRLTVL.

The genes are TRBV28 and TRBJ2-2, with D possibly being TRBD2 (5 bases). Looked up from germline, CDR1 is MDHEN and CDR2 is SYDVKM. Trimming pared 10 bases from V and 0 bases from J, leaving 9 bases between. The CDR3 contains 13 residues. The CDR3 sequence is CAIWGANTGELFF. CDR3 in DNA: TGTGCCATCTGGGGAGCGAACACCGGGGAGCTGTTTTTT.

V is TRBV7-3 and J is TRBJ2-7; TRBD1 is a possible D gene (5 bases). Trimming cost V 5 bases and J 3 bases, with 17 bases left between them. Germline values: CDR1 SGHTA, CDR2 FQGTGA. The CDR3 length is 15 residues. In DNA, the CDR3 is TGTGCCAGCAGCCCCACTGGGGCAGGCGGCTACGAGCAGTACTTC. Translated, it gives CASSPTGAGGYEQYF. Variable domain in full (rest from reference TRBV7-3 and TRBJ2-7): GAGVSQTPSNKVTEKGKYVELRCDPISGHTALYWYRQSLGQGPEFLIYFQGTGAADDSGLPNDRFFAVRPEGSVSTLKIQRTERGDSAVYLCASSPTGAGGYEQYFGPGTRLTVT.

This clone was observed a few times. The rearrangement uses TRBV2 and TRBJ1-1; no clear D gene. The V end lost 3 bases, the J end lost 5 bases, and 10 bases lay between the germline ends. From germline, CDR1 is SNHLY and CDR2 FYNNEI. This CDR3 contains 13 residues. The CDR3 DNA is TGTGCCAGCAGTGATCGGCCGGGGACTGAAGCTTTCTTT. Its translation is CASSDRPGTEAFF.

The chain joins TRBV5-6 to TRBJ1-2; TRBD1 matches at 8 bases. Germline CDR1 and CDR2: SGHDT and YYEEEE. Trimming at V came to 3 bases and at J to 5 bases, leaving 12 bases not matched to a gene. The CDR3 sequence is 16 residues long. The CDR3 protein is CASSSKADRGYYGYTF. Written as DNA, the CDR3 is TGTGCCAGCAGCTCGAAAGCCGACAGGGGTTATTATGGCTACACCTTC.

This clone was detected only once. The rearrangement uses TRBV5-1 and TRBJ1-4; 8 bases match TRBD1. The V and J ends lost 4 bases and 4 bases, in that order; junction bases with no gene match: 6. CDR3 length: 15 amino acids. The V gene's germline CDR1 is SGHRS and CDR2 YFSETQ. The CDR3 sequence is CASSTATGVNEKLFF. Here the CDR3 DNA reads TGCGCCAGCAGCACAGCGACAGGGGTTAATGAAAAACTGTTTTTT.

This clone showed up many times. Other DNA sequences in this specimen translate into the identical CDR3. The J gene is TRBJ1-1, the V gene TRBV30; D gene unclear. The CDR3 loop spans 11 amino acids. The germline gives CDR1 GTSNPN, CDR2 SVGIG (reference sequence). The germline V and J ends were trimmed by 2 bases and 8 bases, with 9 bases remaining between them. As DNA, the CDR3 is TGTGCCTGGAGTTGGGGAGGGGAAGCTTTCTTT. Encoded protein: CAWSWGGEAFF.

The sample holds one count of this clone. The V call is TRBV7-2, the J call TRBJ2-7, with D tentatively TRBD1 (5 bases). This CDR3 is 14 amino acids long. Deletions cut 5 bases from V and 6 bases from J, with 17 bases between. Germline CDR1 reads SGHTA; CDR2 reads FQGNSA. In DNA form, the CDR3 reads TGTGCCAGCAGCCCTGACAGTCCCGGCGGCGAGCAGTACTTC. This gives the protein CASSPDSPGGEQYF. Variable domain in full (rest from reference TRBV7-2 and TRBJ2-7): GAGVSQSPSNKVTEKGKDVELRCDPISGHTALYWYRQSLGQGLEFLIYFQGNSAPDKSGLPSDRFSAERTGGSVSTLTIQRTQQEDSAVYLCASSPDSPGGEQYFGPGTRLTVT.

V is TRBV27 and J is TRBJ1-2; 8 positions match TRBD1. Germline V lookup: CDR1 MNHEY, CDR2 SMNVEV (reference sequence). The V gene end was trimmed by 2 bases and the J gene end by 0 bases; junction bases not matched to a gene: 5. This CDR3 has 16 amino acids. The CDR3 DNA reads TGTGCCAGCAGTTTAGGCAGGGGGCGAGCTAACTATGGCTACACCTTC. Its protein product is CASSLGRGRANYGYTF.